The text below deals with one TCR beta chain. Only one count was recorded for this clone. Its antigen has not been determined. No much larger clonotype is one base removed from it; base qualities were not supplied. These data come from a study of beta chain features in type 1 diabetes (dated by TCRdb to between 2017 and 2018). For the wider study: Mean age, gender distribution, total cell number and subset yield did not differ between patients and healthy donors. Across all samples, roughly 110,000,000 sorted cells were examined, and cell number per subset correlated strongly with RNA yield. In the study, TCRB repertoires of sorted circulating CD4+ T cell subsets from recently diagnosed type 1 diabetes patients were compared with those of matched healthy donors. Naive and central memory subsets were obtained from all 30 or so donors, but regulatory and stem cell-like memory subsets were isolated from only 8 patients and about 8 healthy donors. On the study overall, not on this receptor specifically: Naive, central memory and regulatory TCRB repertoires appeared to be more alike among patients than among healthy donors. Type 1 diabetes patients showed a moderate but significant shortening of TCRB CDR3 length in all four CD4+ subsets. Sequencing cDNA rather than genomic DNA could over-represent highly expressing activated cells, although activation and CD3 levels did not differ between groups. Shorter templates might be favored by PCR, yet because patient and control samples were amplified and corrected together, any such skew would affect both groups equally. At VDJ recombination sites, type 1 diabetes patients had fewer insertions and more deleted nucleotides, which implies abnormalities in thymic rearrangement. Because the HLA sub-analyses included only small numbers of individuals, any influence of HLA type on TCRB rearrangement was left unresolved.

All of the isolated RNA was reverse transcribed with the High Capacity cDNA Reverse Transcription Kit, so expressed TCRB transcripts were sequenced. Deep immunoSEQ sequencing was performed on naive, central memory and regulatory T cell samples, with an average of roughly 3.3 million total reads per sample. Sorted cells were lysed in RLT buffer and RNA was extracted with DNase-treated RNeasy Micro or Mini kits, depending on cell number. Each cell subset was processed separately to prevent cross-contamination, with patient and healthy donor samples processed together. TCRB sequences were amplified from cDNA with the immunoSEQ multiplex PCR, producing 87-bp fragments spanning the CDR3 region. The amplicons were sequenced using the Illumina HiSeq platform. In the paper's pipeline: PCR bias was computationally corrected using synthetic template baselines, reads within Hamming distance 2 were collapsed, and singletons that could not be merged were discarded. By aligning reads against IMGT, V, D and J genes, CDR3 length, and insertions or deletions at six rearrangement sites were assigned. Within each subset, clonotype counts were normalized to the number of sorted cells before true diversity and Gini coefficients were calculated with the tcR R package. The overlap coefficient, calculated on TCRB nucleotide sequences, was used to measure repertoire sharing. Out-of-frame TCRB sequences from naive cells were analyzed as a proxy for the pre-selection repertoire. TCRdb provides this immuneACCESS table in a form limited to in-frame rearrangements. Some clones are lacking; in checked studies, under half of them reflect an unresolved V gene, and why the rest are absent is not known. V and J calls and clone size are as listed in that table; D and trimming were resolved from the DNA. This sample is represented by around 430,000 clones; about 29% of them were singletons. Around 0.065% of the sample lies in the top ten.

Each donor gave one peripheral blood draw, roughly 120 mL on average, collected into heparinised tubes. A BD FACSAria II was used to sort naive, central memory, regulatory and stem cell-like memory CD4+ T cells with a panel that included CD45RO, CCR7, CD25, CD127, CD95 and CD27. A purity above 95% was achieved for all sorted populations. Right away, PBMCs were isolated by Lymphoprep density gradient centrifugation and were stained directly, with no culture step. So that batch effects would be minimized, each experiment stained and sorted samples in pairs, pairing one healthy donor with one patient. Cut back by 5 bases and 2 bases, the V and J ends lie 14 bases apart. From its cysteine to its phenylalanine, the CDR3 spans 15 amino acids. Solely the CDR3 DNA is kept, with 45 bases framed from the first base. From a lookup of the germline V gene (reference sequence), CDR1 and CDR2 are SEHNR and FQNEAQ.

Sequenced input: naive CD4+ T cells from blood. Read against the paper, the sample's cell subset or site label means: true naive CD4+ T cells. The rearrangement combines TRBV7-9 with TRBJ2-3; matching of 5 bases hints at TRBD2 as the D gene. The clonotype comes from a man aged 18-30 years in good health. The DNA sequence is given as TGTGCCAGCAGCGTCACCAGCGGTACCACAGATACGCAGTATTTT. Translation gives CASSVTSGTTDTQYF.